This passage covers 32 T cell receptor beta chains from one sample sequenced in a study of blood T cell repertoires in COVID-19. TCRdb's copy holds only in-frame clones and misses some; the assay was immunoSEQ multiplex PCR. The data contain roughly 150,000 clones, more than 80% of them seen just once; the ten biggest clones take up less than 3%. Sequencing input: peripheral blood. The receptors were sampled from a man aged 60 to 75 with acute or convalescent COVID-19.

The chain has TRBV6-1 and TRBJ1-6; the match to TRBD1 covers 8 bases. V was clipped by 3 bases and J by 9 bases; unmatched bases: 1. Germline V lookup: CDR1 MNHNS, CDR2 SASEGT. The CDR3 has 13 amino acids. The CDR3 DNA sequence: TGTGCCAGCAGTGACGACAGGGGTTCACCCCTCCACTTT. Amino acids: CASSDDRGSPLHF.

J is TRBJ1-5 and V is TRBV7-8; the D gene is possibly TRBD1 (5 bases). V lost 4 bases and J 4 bases, leaving 14 bases between the germline ends. This CDR3 comprises 15 residues. Looked up from germline, CDR1 is SGHVS and CDR2 is FQNEAQ. The CDR3 DNA is TGTGCCAGCAGCTGGGGGTTGGGGGGGAATCAGCCCCAGCATTTT. It encodes CASSWGLGGNQPQHF.

In DNA, the CDR3 is TGTGCCAGCAGTTGGACTGGGGTTAATACCGGGGAGCTGTTTTTT. It encodes CASSWTGVNTGELFF. The V call is TRBV7-6, the J call TRBJ2-2; D is possibly TRBD2 (5 bases). Germline loops: CDR1 SGHVS, CDR2 FNYEAQ. The CDR3 totals 15 residues. V gave up 6 bases and J gave up 5 bases, with 16 bases separating them. The entire variable domain, with the rest obtained from reference TRBV7-6 and TRBJ2-2, is as follows: GAGVSQSPRYKVTKRGQDVALRCDPISGHVSLYWYRQALGQGPEFLTYFNYEAQQDKSGLPNDRFSAERPEGSISTLTIQRTEQRDSAMYRCASSWTGVNTGELFFGEGSRLTVL.

The chain is built from TRBV7-2 and TRBJ1-5; the D is unclear. Germline assignment: CDR1 SGHTA and CDR2 FQGNSA. Trimming took 1 base from V and 0 from J, leaving 7 bases between them. CDR3 length: 15 residues. The CDR3 sequence is CASSLVALSNQPQHF. For the CDR3, the DNA is TGTGCCAGCAGCTTAGTAGCCCTTAGCAATCAGCCCCAGCATTTT.

The chain is built from TRBV30 and TRBJ2-7, with D perhaps matching TRBD2 (5 bases). The CDR3 spans 12 residues. Trimming took 2 bases from V and 5 from J, leaving 10 bases between them. The germline gives CDR1 GTSNPN, CDR2 SVGIG (reference sequence). CDR3 residues: CAWSYGVHEQYF. The CDR3 DNA reads TGTGCCTGGAGTTACGGGGTCCACGAGCAGTACTTC. The variable domain in full, with the rest retrieved from reference TRBV30 and TRBJ2-7, is SQTIHQWPATLVQPVGSPLSLECTVEGTSNPNLYWYRQAAGRGLQLLFYSVGIGQISSEVPQNLSASRPQDRQFILSSKKLLLSDSGFYLCAWSYGVHEQYFGPGTRLTVT.

The J gene is TRBJ1-5, the V gene TRBV6-1; D gene ambiguous. This CDR3 spans 15 amino acids. V lost 3 bases, J lost 7 bases, and 16 bases lay in between. The germline gives CDR1 MNHNS, CDR2 SASEGT. The CDR3 bases are TGTGCCAGCAGTGATATACGGGGATCGAGCCAGCCCCAGCATTTT. Translating it yields CASSDIRGSSQPQHF.

The CDR3 sequence: CATSTGRDVSTEAFF. DNA for the CDR3: TGTGCCACCAGCACAGGACGGGATGTGAGCACTGAAGCTTTCTTT. The chain is built from TRBV15 and TRBJ1-1, with D unresolved. Germline V gene data show CDR1 as LNHNV and CDR2 as YYDKDF (reference sequence). The CDR3 consists of 15 residues. Trimming took off 4 bases at V and 4 bases at J, with 16 bases between the two ends.

The chain links TRBV2 to TRBJ2-2, with 13 bases fitting TRBD2. Germline CDR1 is SNHLY and CDR2 is FYNNEI. There are 16 residues in the CDR3. V shed 6 bases and J 7 bases; nucleotides not matched to a gene: 8. The CDR3 spells CASRETSGGAGGELFF. The CDR3 region has the DNA TGTGCCAGCAGGGAAACTAGCGGGGGGGCCGGCGGGGAGCTGTTTTTT.

The genes are TRBV24-1 and TRBJ1-3; 12 nucleotides align to TRBD1. Germline V gene lookup returns CDR1 KGHDR and CDR2 SFDVKD. This CDR3 comprises 18 residues. The V segment lost 3 bases and the J segment 2 bases; nucleotides outside the gene matches: 7. Here the CDR3 DNA reads TGTGCCACCAGTGATCCAGGGACAGGGGGCAAAACTGGAAACACCATATATTTT. This translates into CATSDPGTGGKTGNTIYF.

The gene calls are TRBV19 and TRBJ1-5, with D tentatively TRBD1 (6 bases). Germline V lookup: CDR1 LNHDA, CDR2 SQIVND (reference sequence). The V end was cut by 9 bases, the J end by 7 bases, with 13 bases between. This CDR3 has 12 residues. Here the CDR3 DNA reads TGTGCCAGCGGGGGGGGCTGGCAGCCCCAGCATTTT. Its protein product is CASGGGWQPQHF.

J is TRBJ2-7 and V is TRBV18, with 8 bases aligning to TRBD1. The CDR3 runs to 15 residues. Germline CDR1 is KGHSH and CDR2 is LQKENI. V shed 6 bases, J shed 2 bases, and the junction held 9 bases outside the gene matches. CDR3 protein: CASSQSTGAPYEQYF. DNA of the CDR3: TGTGCCAGCTCCCAATCGACAGGGGCCCCCTACGAGCAGTACTTC.

The chain employs TRBV5-6 and TRBJ1-2, with D possibly TRBD1 on 6 matching bases. The CDR3 sequence is 16 residues long. CDR1 is SGHDT, CDR2 YYEEEE, per germline. V was trimmed by 1 base and J by 5 bases, leaving 18 bases between them. The CDR3 region has the DNA TGTGCCAGCAGCTTGAAGGGAGCAGGGGATTATTATGGCTACACCTTC. Translating gives CASSLKGAGDYYGYTF. Looking up the rest from reference TRBV5-6 and TRBJ1-2 gives the full variable domain: DAGVTQSPTHLIKTRGQQVTLRCSPKSGHDTVSWYQQALGQGPQFIFQYYEEEERQRGNFPDRFSGHQFPNYSSELNVNALLLGDSALYLCASSLKGAGDYYGYTFGSGTRLTVV.

The CDR3 here is CASSTRAAGGRSSYNEQFF. The DNA for the CDR3 is TGTGCCAGCTCAACCAGGGCAGCGGGGGGGCGGAGCTCCTACAATGAGCAGTTCTTC. V and J are TRBV18 and TRBJ2-1; 10 nucleotides line up with TRBD2. Germline loops: CDR1 KGHSH, CDR2 LQKENI. Trimming removed 5 bases from V and 0 bases from J; junction bases left unmatched: 13. This CDR3 comprises 19 residues.

The J gene is TRBJ2-2, the V gene TRBV7-6; 12 positions agree with TRBD2. Trimming cost V 1 base and J 2 bases; bases outside gene matches: 17. The CDR3 has 22 residues. The germline V gene encodes CDR1 SGHVS and CDR2 FNYEAQ. CDR3 bases: TGTGCCAGCAGCTTAGGGTGGAGAACTTCCCTAGCGGGGGGGTCCAACACCGGGGAGCTGTTTTTT. Amino acid sequence: CASSLGWRTSLAGGSNTGELFF.

The chain is built from TRBV4-2 and TRBJ1-1, with a tentative D call TRBD1 (5 bases). Trimming removed 1 base at V and 9 bases at J, with 9 bases between. CDR3 length: 12 residues. CDR1 and CDR2 from the germline V gene are LGHNA and YNFKEQ. CDR3 DNA sequence: TGTGCCAGCAGCCAAGGGGAGGGGCAAGCTTTCTTT. Protein product: CASSQGEGQAFF.

This chain uses TRBV18 with TRBJ1-2, with D uncertain. The CDR3 contains 13 residues. The V end was cut by 3 bases, the J end by 2 bases, with 7 bases between. CDR1 is KGHSH, CDR2 LQKENI, per germline. In nucleotides, the CDR3 is TGTGCCAGCTCACCCACAGAAAACTATGGCTACACCTTC. This encodes CASSPTENYGYTF.

The genes are TRBV27 and TRBJ2-7; D possibly corresponds to TRBD1 (5 bases). V lost 4 bases and J 1 base, leaving 14 bases between the germline ends. CDR3 length: 15 residues. Germline V lookup: CDR1 MNHEY, CDR2 SMNVEV (reference sequence). The CDR3 loop is CASSSQGWDSYEQYF. In DNA, the CDR3 is TGTGCCAGCAGTTCCCAGGGTTGGGATTCCTACGAGCAGTACTTC.

The rearrangement uses TRBV19 and TRBJ1-5; D unclear. There are 15 residues in the CDR3. Germline values: CDR1 LNHDA, CDR2 SQIVND (reference sequence). V was trimmed by 5 bases and J by 1 base, leaving 12 bases between them. The CDR3 DNA reads TGTGCCAGTAGTCTTGCAGGCAGGAGCAATCAGCCCCAGCATTTT. This sequence encodes CASSLAGRSNQPQHF.

This chain uses TRBV14 with TRBJ1-2; a weak D match, TRBD1 (6 bases). Germline V CDR1 and CDR2: SGHDN, FVKESK. Trimming pared 4 bases from V and 6 bases from J, leaving 15 bases between. This CDR3 contains 14 residues. The CDR3 spells CASSLTGPQDGYTF. CDR3 nucleotide sequence: TGTGCCAGCAGCCTGACAGGACCTCAAGATGGCTACACCTTC.

Comments on this clone: The same CDR3 can be traced to other DNA sequences in this sample. This sequence joins TRBV19 and TRBJ1-4; 10 nucleotides align to TRBD1. This CDR3 has 14 residues. Germline trimming cut 2 bases from V and 7 bases from J; bases unmatched to any gene: 1. Per germline, CDR1 LNHDA and CDR2 SQIVND (reference sequence). The CDR3 nucleotides read TGTGCCAGTAGTATACGGACAGGGGGTGAAAAACTGTTTTTT. The encoded protein is CASSIRTGGEKLFF.

The chain combines TRBV12-3 or TRBV12-4 with TRBJ1-1; D not resolved. CDR3 length equals 13 residues. V lost 3 bases and J lost 3, with 8 bases in between. CDR3 nucleotide sequence: TGTGCCAGCAGTTTCCAGCGGTACACTGAAGCTTTCTTT. Amino acids: CASSFQRYTEAFF.

The chain recombines TRBV3-1 (or the pseudogene TRBV3-2) with TRBJ1-2, with a possible D match to TRBD1 (6 bases). The CDR3 is 15 amino acids. V lost 4 bases and J lost 2, with 14 bases in between. Germline V CDR1 and CDR2: LGHDT, YNNKEL (reference sequence). CDR3: CASSLRGGANYGYTF. CDR3 nucleotides: TGTGCCAGCAGCCTGCGGGGGGGGGCCAACTATGGCTACACCTTC.

CDR3 coding DNA: TGCAGCGTTGCAGGTCTGAACACTGAAGCTTTCTTT. The encoded protein is CSVAGLNTEAFF. V usage is TRBV29-1 and J usage is TRBJ1-1; D unresolved. This CDR3 is built from 12 residues. CDR1 SQVTM and CDR2 ANQGSEA come from the germline V gene. With 4 bases removed from V and 0 bases from J, the gap between germline ends came to 6 bases.

The V and J genes are TRBV5-6 and TRBJ1-2; TRBD1 matches 12 bases. The CDR3 length is 16 residues. Losses at the gene ends were 4 bases for V and 4 bases for J; bases not matched to a gene: 8. Germline V gene data show CDR1 as SGHDT and CDR2 as YYEEEE. The CDR3 bases are TGTGCCAGCAGCCGCCGGGACAGGGGGCGAGGCTATGGCTACACCTTC. It encodes CASSRRDRGRGYGYTF.

This clone was counted once. CDR3 sequence: CASSGRTDEKLFF. The DNA for the CDR3 is TGTGCCAGTAGTGGAAGGACAGATGAAAAACTGTTTTTT. The genes are TRBV19 and TRBJ1-4; possible D gene TRBD1, 6 bases. The CDR3 runs to 13 residues. The germline V gene has CDR1 LNHDA and CDR2 SQIVND (reference sequence). V was cut by 5 bases and J by 6 bases, with 10 bases left in between.

The chain couples TRBV11-3 to TRBJ2-2; tentative D call: TRBD2 (5 bases). Germline lookup yields CDR1 SGHNT and CDR2 YENEEA. V was trimmed by 1 base and J by 2 bases, leaving 8 bases between them. There are 15 residues in the CDR3. DNA for the CDR3: TGTGCCAGCAGCTTAGGGCGGACTAACACCGGGGAGCTGTTTTTT. Residues: CASSLGRTNTGELFF.

The CDR3 spells CASSFTNSGNTIYF. CDR3 DNA sequence: TGTGCCAGCAGTTTTACGAACAGTGGAAACACCATATATTTT. The chain recombines TRBV27 with TRBJ1-3; D unclear. CDR3 length: 14 residues. Deletions cut 3 bases from V and 3 bases from J, with 9 bases between. Germline V lookup: CDR1 MNHEY, CDR2 SMNVEV (reference sequence).

The chain employs TRBV11-2 and TRBJ2-3; 11 nucleotides match TRBD2. V lost 1 base and J lost 8; bases outside the gene matches: 11. Germline lookup yields CDR1 SGHAT and CDR2 FQNNGV. This CDR3 contains 17 residues. This chain's CDR3 is CASSLAVTSGGVRTQYF. The CDR3 DNA is TGTGCCAGCAGCTTAGCGGTTACTAGCGGGGGCGTACGTACGCAGTATTTT.

This chain joins TRBV19 and TRBJ2-3, with no clear D. The CDR3 has 15 amino acids. Germline V gene lookup returns CDR1 LNHDA and CDR2 SQIVND (reference sequence). The V gene lost 1 base and the J gene lost 4 bases, with 12 bases spanning the gap. CDR3 nucleotide sequence: TGTGCCAGTAGTATAGTCCCTAGTATCGCAGATACGCAGTATTTT. This sequence encodes CASSIVPSIADTQYF.

The rearrangement links TRBV21-1 to TRBJ2-1; whether TRBD2, the table's D call, matches the DNA was not checked. TRBV21-1 is classified as a pseudogene. The CDR3 is made up of 16 amino acids. As DNA, the CDR3 is TGTGCCAGCAGCAAAGAGGAGGGCGGCTCCTACAATGAGCAGTTCTTC. The encoded protein is CASSKEEGGSYNEQFF.

The chain couples TRBV18 to TRBJ2-7; D is unclear. This CDR3 contains 17 residues. V dropped 0 bases and J dropped 2 bases, with 17 bases sitting between them. CDR1 and CDR2 (germline): KGHSH, LQKENI. The CDR3 region is CASSPPELQSTPYEQYF. CDR3 nucleotide sequence: TGTGCCAGCTCACCACCGGAGCTACAATCCACCCCCTACGAGCAGTACTTC.

The rearrangement uses TRBV14 and TRBJ2-1; D is possibly TRBD1 (6 bases). The germline V gene encodes CDR1 SGHDN and CDR2 FVKESK. This CDR3 is built from 18 residues. The V end lost 0 bases, the J end lost 6 bases, and 21 bases lay between the germline ends. The DNA for the CDR3 is TGTGCCAGCAGCCAAGATTCGTGGCCAGGGGCTAAACTCAATGAGCAGTTCTTC. This translates into CASSQDSWPGAKLNEQFF.